This T cell receptor (beta chain) appears in the sequencing data of a study of blood T cell repertoires in COVID-19. About the study: Cohort 3 donors counted as recovered after two negative PCRs, clearance, or resolved symptoms. From T cells, B-cell-depleted T cells, or PBMCs came the material, which was cDNA or gDNA.

V was trimmed by 3 bases and J by 1 base, leaving 6 bases between them. CDR1 is DFQATT and CDR2 is SNEGSKA in the germline V gene (reference sequence). The CDR3 totals 12 residues. Study members were between about 18 and 100 years old and lived in over 20 US regions. Categorization into cohorts depended on clinical history that participants reported. Measured with immunoSEQ multiplex PCR; TCRdb has only the in-frame clones, and not every one. Of over 250,000 clones in the sample, approximately 90% were seen once. The source of this sequence is a woman aged 60-70 years in a cohort exposed to, infected with or recovered from COVID-19 (not recorded which). V and J are TRBV20-1 and TRBJ1-1; no clear D. The sample was PBMCs or T cells enriched from blood (not recorded which). The CDR3 region has the DNA TGCAGTGCTAGTGCAGGGAACACTGAAGCTTTCTTT. Translating gives CSASAGNTEAFF.